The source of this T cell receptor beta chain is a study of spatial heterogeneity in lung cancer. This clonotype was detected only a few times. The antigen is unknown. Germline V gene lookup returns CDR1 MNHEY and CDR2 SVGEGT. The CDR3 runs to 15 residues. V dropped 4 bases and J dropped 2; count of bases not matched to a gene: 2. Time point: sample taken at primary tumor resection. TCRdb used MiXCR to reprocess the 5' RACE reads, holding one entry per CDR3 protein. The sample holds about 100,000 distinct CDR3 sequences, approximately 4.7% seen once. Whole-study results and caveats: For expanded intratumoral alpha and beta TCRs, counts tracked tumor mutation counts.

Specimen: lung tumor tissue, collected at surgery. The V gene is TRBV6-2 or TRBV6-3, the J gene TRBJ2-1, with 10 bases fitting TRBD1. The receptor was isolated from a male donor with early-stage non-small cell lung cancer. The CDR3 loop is CASSSGTGAYNEQFF. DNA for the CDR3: TGTGCCAGCAGTTCGGGGACAGGGGCCTACAATGAGCAGTTCTTC.